These 7 T cell receptor beta chains were all obtained from the same sample, sequenced in a study of blood T cell repertoires in COVID-19. Assay used: immunoSEQ multiplex PCR; TCRdb lists only in-frame clones, some missing. This table has around 100,000 clones, around 87% appearing once. The specimen was peripheral blood. The receptors shown here come from a woman aged 30 to 39 with acute or convalescent COVID-19.

This rearrangement joins TRBV3-1 (or the pseudogene TRBV3-2) to TRBJ1-3; 8 nucleotides line up with TRBD1. V dropped 2 bases and J dropped 2; count of bases not matched to a gene: 2. Germline values: CDR1 LGHDT, CDR2 YNNKEL (reference sequence). This CDR3 has 15 amino acids. The CDR3 protein is CASSQTTGAGNTIYF. For the CDR3, the DNA is TGTGCCAGCAGCCAAACGACAGGGGCTGGAAACACCATATATTTT.

The chain carries TRBV2 and TRBJ1-2, with 8 bases that match TRBD1. V shed 6 bases, J shed 4 bases, and the junction held 7 bases outside the gene matches. This CDR3 has 14 amino acids. Germline V gene sequence: CDR1 SNHLY, CDR2 FYNNEI. The DNA of the CDR3 is TGTGCCAGCAGCTCCGGACAGGGAGGCTATGGCTACACCTTC. This codes for CASSSGQGGYGYTF.

This clone has just one count. The rearrangement uses TRBV27 and TRBJ1-4, with 7 bases identical to TRBD1. Germline V lookup: CDR1 MNHEY, CDR2 SMNVEV (reference sequence). This CDR3 spans 20 amino acids. V dropped 3 bases and J dropped 0; count of bases not matched to a gene: 16. CDR3 residues: CASSLSRERGQATTNEKLFF. The CDR3 nucleotides are TGTGCCAGCAGTTTGAGCAGGGAACGCGGACAGGCCACAACTAATGAAAAACTGTTTTTT. Complete variable domain (other parts from reference TRBV27 and TRBJ1-4): EAQVTQNPRYLITVTGKKLTVTCSQNMNHEYMSWYRQDPGLGLRQIYYSMNVEVTDKGDVPEGYKVSRKEKRNFPLILESPSPNQTSLYFCASSLSRERGQATTNEKLFFGSGTQLSVL.

The chain uses TRBV6-5 and TRBJ1-1; D gene uncertain. The length of the CDR3 is 11 residues. Per the germline V gene, CDR1 is MNHEY and CDR2 is SVGAGI. Between the trimmed V and J ends, which lost 4 bases and 7 bases, there was a span of 7 bases. Here the CDR3 DNA reads TGTGCCAGCAGTTCTATTGTTGAAGCTTTCTTT. Translating it yields CASSSIVEAFF.

On this clone itself: Other DNA variants within this sample encode the same CDR3. This chain joins TRBV6-5 and TRBJ2-7, with 7 bases that match TRBD1. Germline V gene lookup returns CDR1 MNHEY and CDR2 SVGAGI. V dropped 0 bases and J dropped 3; count of bases not matched to a gene: 2. This CDR3 region has 14 residues. The CDR3 DNA reads as TGTGCCAGCAGTTACTCCGGGACAGACTACGAGCAGTACTTC. Protein sequence: CASSYSGTDYEQYF.

The gene calls are TRBV7-9 and TRBJ2-7; a possible D gene is TRBD2 (7 bases). The CDR3 runs 16 residues. The V gene's germline CDR1 is SEHNR and CDR2 FQNEAQ (reference sequence). The V end lost 5 bases, the J end lost 5 bases, and 22 bases lay between the germline ends. CDR3 DNA sequence: TGTGCCAGCAGCCCTGGGGGGGGCCTCCTGGCGGACGAGCAGTACTTC. It yields the protein CASSPGGGLLADEQYF.

The chain links TRBV28 to TRBJ1-2; tentative D call: TRBD1 (5 bases). This CDR3 has 16 amino acids. V dropped 7 bases and J dropped 4 bases, with 22 bases sitting between them. Germline V gives CDR1 MDHEN, CDR2 SYDVKM. For the CDR3, the DNA is TGTGCCAGCATCTCTAACCGGGAGGGACTTTCCTATGGCTACACCTTC. Its protein product is CASISNREGLSYGYTF.